The 20 T cell receptor beta chains below were found in one sample sequenced in a study of beta chain features in type 1 diabetes. As every portion of the isolated RNA was reverse transcribed, the sequencing read expressed TCRB transcripts. TCRdb's table, derived via immunoSEQ multiplex PCR, lists solely in-frame clones and lacks some. The sample includes around 300,000 clones, more than 9.5% of them seen just once. Sequencing input: naive CD4+ T cells from blood. The receptors were gathered from a woman in her thirties in good health.

J is TRBJ2-7 and V is TRBV4-3; D is possibly TRBD1 (6 bases). Germline V gives CDR1 LGHNA, CDR2 YSLEER. There are 13 residues in the CDR3. V lost 4 bases, J lost 3 bases, and 10 bases lay in between. The DNA of the CDR3 is TGCGCCAGCAGCCCGGGACAAAGCTACGAGCAGTACTTC. Its translation: CASSPGQSYEQYF.

This clone was counted a few times. The J gene is TRBJ2-1, the V gene TRBV4-3, with D perhaps matching TRBD1 (6 bases). There are 16 residues in the CDR3. V was clipped by 0 bases and J by 4 bases, with 13 bases between them. The germline V gene has CDR1 LGHNA and CDR2 YSLEER. The CDR3 DNA reads as TGCGCCAGCAGCCAAGATCTACTGGACAGTTACAATGAGCAGTTCTTC. This encodes CASSQDLLDSYNEQFF.

V gene TRBV2 combines with J gene TRBJ2-1; possibly TRBD1 for D (6 bases). V was pared by 4 bases and J by 5 bases, with 9 bases between. From germline, CDR1 is SNHLY and CDR2 FYNNEI. CDR3 length: 13 amino acids. CDR3 amino acids: CASSGTVNNEQFF. For the CDR3, the DNA is TGTGCCAGCAGTGGGACAGTTAACAATGAGCAGTTCTTC.

This clone was counted only a few times. The chain couples TRBV29-1 to TRBJ1-2; D possibly corresponds to TRBD1 (6 bases). This CDR3 has 15 residues. In germline, CDR1 is SQVTM, CDR2 ANQGSEA. V lost 4 bases to trimming and J lost 8 bases, with 23 bases between them. The CDR3 DNA sequence: TGCAGCGTTGCTGCCCTATATACAGGGATAGGGGGCTACACCTTC. Translated, it gives CSVAALYTGIGGYTF.

The table lists this clone with a few counts. The CDR3: CASSPTSGRTHEQYF. For the CDR3, the DNA is TGTGCCAGCAGTCCGACTAGCGGGAGGACCCACGAGCAGTACTTC. The chain uses TRBV5-5 and TRBJ2-7, with 13 bases matching TRBD2. The CDR3 has 15 residues. Germline assignment: CDR1 SGHKS and CDR2 YYEKEE (reference sequence). Trimming took 5 bases from V and 5 from J; bases not matched to a gene: 7.

This clone was counted between two and nine times. J is TRBJ2-1 and V is TRBV10-3; possible D gene TRBD2, 5 bases. Per germline, CDR1 ENHRY and CDR2 SYGVKD. Trimming took 3 bases from V and 0 from J, leaving 9 bases between them. The CDR3 has 15 residues. CDR3 residues: CAISDWESSYNEQFF. CDR3 sequence (DNA): TGTGCCATCAGTGATTGGGAGAGCTCCTACAATGAGCAGTTCTTC.

The gene calls are TRBV13 and TRBJ2-7; 7 nucleotides line up with TRBD1. The CDR3 contains 13 residues. After removal of 2 bases from V and 4 bases from J, the junction contained 2 bases not matched to a gene. Germline values: CDR1 PRHDT, CDR2 FYEKMQ (reference sequence). The CDR3 reads CASSLRQGYEQYF. CDR3 in DNA: TGTGCCAGCAGCTTAAGACAGGGATACGAGCAGTACTTC.

This chain links TRBV6-5 with TRBJ2-3; 7 bases map to TRBD1. This CDR3 has 15 amino acids. Germline CDR1 and CDR2: MNHEY and SVGAGI. V shed 8 bases and J 3 bases; nucleotides not matched to a gene: 11. The CDR3 bases are TGTGCCAGCCGATTAGACAGGGTGCAGACAGATACGCAGTATTTT. Translation gives CASRLDRVQTDTQYF.

The rearrangement uses TRBV4-2 and TRBJ2-1; maybe TRBD2 (6 bases). In germline, CDR1 is LGHNA, CDR2 YNFKEQ. Deletions cut 1 base from V and 0 bases from J, with 16 bases between. The CDR3 is made up of 18 amino acids. The CDR3 loop reads CASSQVVAEGFSYNEQFF. CDR3 bases: TGTGCCAGCAGCCAAGTGGTAGCGGAGGGATTCTCCTACAATGAGCAGTTCTTC.

This chain joins TRBV5-4 and TRBJ1-5; TRBD1 aligns across 9 bases. The length of the CDR3 is 15 residues. Trimming took 0 bases from V and 4 from J; bases not matched to a gene: 2. Germline V gives CDR1 SGHNT, CDR2 YYREEE (reference sequence). This CDR3 reads CASSLGGTGNQPQHF. The CDR3 DNA follows: TGTGCCAGCAGCTTGGGCGGGACAGGGAATCAGCCCCAGCATTTT.

This clone was detected a few times. The chain uses TRBV30 and TRBJ1-4; D uncertain. This CDR3 is 14 amino acids long. The V gene's germline CDR1 is GTSNPN and CDR2 SVGIG (reference sequence). Trimming pared 4 bases from V and 0 bases from J, leaving 9 bases between. Here the CDR3 DNA reads TGTGCCTGGACGGCGGTTCCAACTAATGAAAAACTGTTTTTT. It is translated as CAWTAVPTNEKLFF. Variable domain in full (rest from reference TRBV30 and TRBJ1-4): SQTIHQWPATLVQPVGSPLSLECTVEGTSNPNLYWYRQAAGRGLQLLFYSVGIGQISSEVPQNLSASRPQDRQFILSSKKLLLSDSGFYLCAWTAVPTNEKLFFGSGTQLSVL.

V usage is TRBV28 and J usage is TRBJ2-1, with no clear D. Trimming shortened V by 11 bases and J by 3 bases, and 5 bases separated the two germline ends. CDR1 and CDR2 from the germline V gene are MDHEN and SYDVKM. This CDR3 is 10 amino acids long. The CDR3 protein is CAVGYNEQFF. The CDR3, as DNA: TGTGCCGTCGGCTACAATGAGCAGTTCTTC.

The chain combines TRBV15 with TRBJ2-5; tentatively, D is TRBD2 (6 bases). Judging by the DNA end, TRBJ2-7 fits better; the J call may be wrong. Germline V gives CDR1 LNHNV, CDR2 YYDKDF (reference sequence). CDR3 length: 17 amino acids. The CDR3 coding sequence is TGTGCCACCAGCAGGAAAATGGGAGGACCCAGCTCCTACGAGCAGTACTTC. Protein product: CATSRKMGGPSSYEQYF.

This sequence joins TRBV18 and TRBJ2-5; TRBD2 is a possible D gene (6 bases). V lost 0 bases and J lost 5, with 7 bases in between. Germline assignment: CDR1 KGHSH and CDR2 LQKENI. The CDR3 spans 13 residues. The chain's CDR3 is CASSPPAGETQYF. CDR3 DNA: TGTGCCAGCTCACCACCCGCGGGGGAGACCCAGTACTTC.

A few counts support this clone. The J gene is TRBJ2-3, the V gene TRBV5-1, with TRBD1 identical over 7 bases. In germline, CDR1 is SGHRS, CDR2 YFSETQ. This CDR3 is 15 amino acids long. Germline trimming cut 4 bases from V and 2 bases from J; bases unmatched to any gene: 7. The CDR3 sequence is CASSPSTGPTDTQYF. CDR3 in DNA: TGCGCCAGCAGCCCGTCGACAGGGCCCACAGATACGCAGTATTTT.

In its sample, this clone was seen a few times. The J gene is TRBJ2-2, the V gene TRBV7-2; D might be TRBD1 (5 bases). V was pared by 7 bases and J by 1 base, with 13 bases between. The CDR3 consists of 15 residues. CDR1 and CDR2 from the germline V gene are SGHTA and FQGNSA. The CDR3 coding sequence is TGTGCCAGCACCCGGACAACGCAGAACACCGGGGAGCTGTTTTTT. It yields the protein CASTRTTQNTGELFF.

This clone was detected a few times. The rearrangement links TRBV2 to TRBJ1-1; 9 nucleotides match TRBD1. V was pared by 8 bases and J by 4 bases, with 11 bases of the junction left unmatched. The CDR3 spans 15 residues. CDR1 is SNHLY and CDR2 is FYNNEI in the germline V gene. CDR3: CASGGQGMVGTEAFF. The DNA for the CDR3 is TGTGCCAGCGGCGGACAGGGGATGGTGGGCACTGAAGCTTTCTTT.

This clone was counted only a few times. V gene TRBV27 combines with J gene TRBJ2-7; 8 positions agree with TRBD2. V dropped 3 bases and J dropped 7; count of bases not matched to a gene: 11. The germline V gene encodes CDR1 MNHEY and CDR2 SMNVEV (reference sequence). The CDR3 length is 15 residues. CDR3: CASSFLSGSPREQYF. The CDR3 coding sequence is TGTGCCAGCAGTTTCCTCAGCGGGAGCCCTCGGGAGCAGTACTTC.

The chain carries TRBV19 and TRBJ2-7, with TRBD1 identical over 8 bases. CDR1 is LNHDA, CDR2 SQIVND, per germline (reference sequence). V shed 4 bases, J shed 3 bases, and the junction held 5 bases outside the gene matches. The CDR3 extends over 14 amino acids. The CDR3 protein is CASSKDRDFYEQYF. CDR3 nucleotide sequence: TGTGCCAGTAGTAAGGACAGGGACTTCTACGAGCAGTACTTC.

The chain joins TRBV14 to TRBJ2-1, with a possible D match to TRBD2 (5 bases). The CDR3 totals 15 residues. The germline V and J ends were trimmed by 0 bases and 8 bases, with 14 bases remaining between them. CDR1 SGHDN and CDR2 FVKESK come from the germline V gene. The CDR3 DNA follows: TGTGCCAGCAGCCAAGATAAAACCCGTAGCGATGAGCAGTTCTTC. Translation gives CASSQDKTRSDEQFF.